This TCR beta chain appears in the sequencing data of a study of CD8+ T cells in alopecia areata. Study-level points and caveats: Sequencing of scalp tissue also captures the resident alphabeta T cells of normal skin.

Extracted from the samples, RNA was reverse transcribed into cDNA to serve as the sequencing template. Method: immunoSEQ multiplex PCR; TCRdb's copy keeps in-frame clones and lacks some. This sample yields 150,000 to 200,000 clones, of which about three fifths are seen a single time; 4.8% belongs to the top ten. The germline V and J ends were trimmed by 0 bases and 8 bases, with 16 bases remaining between them. Germline loops: CDR1 LGHNA, CDR2 YNFKEQ. There are 15 residues in the CDR3. Note on this clone: The antigen is not known.

CD4+ and CD8+ T cells were sorted from PBMCs stained for CD3, CD4 and CD8. The receptor's source is a human donor in good health. This rearrangement joins TRBV4-2 to TRBJ1-2, with D possibly matching TRBD1 (6 bases). Sequenced input: CD4+ T cells sorted from blood. The CDR3 loop reads CASSQEVGGGWGYTF. The CDR3 bases are TGTGCCAGCAGCCAAGAGGTTGGAGGGGGATGGGGCTACACCTTC.